The rows below give T cell receptor beta chains drawn from one sample of a study of neurological immune-mediated disorders. MiXCR was run by TCRdb on the 5' RACE reads, yielding one entry per CDR3 protein. The table has about 46,000 distinct CDR3 sequences, roughly 2% seen once. Sequenced sample: PBMCs. The origin of the receptors is a woman in her thirties or forties with multiple sclerosis. Both conserved end residues are part of each CDR3. A D gene is named only where the DNA matches it firmly. Sizes are listed as once, few, many or a size class.

J gene | clone size | D gene | V gene | CDR3 protein | CDR3 DNA
TRBJ2-3 | many | TRBD2 | TRBV7-2 | CASSPRTSGRDTQYF | TGTGCCAGCAGCCCGCGGACTAGCGGTCGCGATACGCAGTATTTT
TRBJ2-2 | many | NA | TRBV7-2 | CASSPRATATGELFF | TGTGCCAGCAGCCCCCGGGCCACCGCCACCGGGGAGCTGTTTTTT
TRBJ2-7 | many | TRBD1 | TRBV5-1 | CASSQQGTHEQYF | TGCGCCAGCAGTCAACAGGGGACACACGAGCAGTACTTC
TRBJ1-5 | many | NA | TRBV5-1 | CASSLTGSNQPQHF | TGCGCCAGCAGCTTAACAGGTAGCAATCAGCCCCAGCATTTT
TRBJ1-1 | many | TRBD1 | TRBV29-1 | CSVVTLPGQGNTEAFF | TGCAGCGTGGTGACCCTCCCGGGACAGGGGAACACTGAAGCTTTCTTT
TRBJ2-1 | many | NA | TRBV5-1 | CASSLRGPPNEQFF | TGCGCCAGCAGCTTAAGAGGGCCCCCTAATGAGCAGTTCTTC
TRBJ2-2 | many | NA | TRBV12-3/TRBV12-4 | CASSSRVVTGELFF | TGTGCCAGCAGTTCCAGGGTAGTCACCGGGGAGCTGTTTTTT
TRBJ2-3 | many | NA | TRBV29-1 | CSVASGDTQYF | TGCAGCGTGGCATCGGGAGATACGCAGTATTTT
TRBJ1-4 | many | NA | TRBV5-1 | CASSTGTSTNEKLFF | TGCGCCAGCAGCACAGGGACATCAACTAATGAAAAACTGTTTTTT
TRBJ2-7 | many | NA | TRBV20-1 | CSASTVPSSYEQYF | TGCAGTGCTAGCACGGTTCCCTCTTCCTACGAGCAGTACTTC
TRBJ1-2 | many | TRBD1 | TRBV9 | CASSTGDSYNGYTF | TGTGCCAGCAGCACCGGGGACAGCTACAATGGCTACACCTTC
TRBJ1-1 | many | TRBD1 | TRBV2 | CASSEDRDRVFTEAFF | TGTGCCAGCAGTGAAGACCGGGACAGGGTCTTCACTGAAGCTTTCTTT
TRBJ2-7 | many | TRBD2 | TRBV6-5 | CASRGAGGPYEQYF | TGTGCCAGCAGAGGAGCGGGGGGGCCGTACGAGCAGTACTTC
TRBJ2-7 | many | NA | TRBV10-2 | CASRGVLREYEQYF | TGCGCCAGCAGGGGGGTCCTAAGGGAATACGAGCAGTACTTC
TRBJ2-3 | many | TRBD1 | TRBV5-1 | CASSLEGQGTDTQYF | TGCGCCAGCAGCTTGGAGGGACAGGGCACAGATACGCAGTATTTT
TRBJ2-2 | many | TRBD1 | TRBV18 | CASSHRDRYTGELFF | TGTGCCAGCTCACACCGGGACAGATACACCGGGGAGCTGTTTTTT
TRBJ2-3 | many | TRBD2 | TRBV5-1 | CASSSRTSGSTDTQYF | TGCGCCAGCAGCTCCCGGACTAGCGGTAGCACAGATACGCAGTATTTT
TRBJ1-1 | many | NA | TRBV20-1 | CSATGQMNTEAFF | TGCAGTGCAACAGGACAGATGAACACTGAAGCTTTCTTT
TRBJ1-6 | many | NA | TRBV6-1 | CASSDSPTGIVNSPLHF | TGTGCCAGCAGTGATTCCCCTACAGGGATTGTAAATTCACCCCTCCACTTT
TRBJ2-3 | many | NA | TRBV4-1 | CASSQVTSTDTQYF | TGCGCCAGCAGCCAAGTTACTAGCACAGATACGCAGTATTTT
TRBJ2-5 | many | NA | TRBV3-1 | CASSPPGHPGETQYF | TGTGCCAGCAGCCCACCGGGACACCCTGGAGAGACCCAGTACTTC
TRBJ2-3 | many | NA | TRBV7-2 | CASSFWADTQYF | TGTGCCAGCAGCTTCTGGGCAGATACGCAGTATTTT
TRBJ1-2 | many | NA | TRBV7-2 | CASSQGPLGGYTF | TGTGCCAGCAGCCAAGGACCTCTTGGGGGCTACACCTTC